This T cell receptor (beta chain) was found in a study of CD8+CD57+ T cells in acquired aplastic anemia. Genomic DNA was employed as the template in profiling TCR beta VDJ and CDR3. One entry per CDR3 protein results from TCRdb running MiXCR on the reads. The sample contains under 200,000 distinct CDR3 sequences, about 45% of which appear only once. This clonotype was detected many times. By flow cytometry, patients selected for sequencing had shown an expansion of CD8+CD57+ cells. The origin of this receptor is a human donor with aplastic anemia. Material: sorted CD4+, CD8+, or CD8+CD57+ T cells (not recorded which) from PBMCs.

The CDR3 nucleotides are TGTGCCAGCAGCCCAACCCGGGGGGAGGGCAATCAGCCCCAGCATTTT. Amino acids: CASSPTRGEGNQPQHF. V is TRBV7-8 and J is TRBJ1-5; weak D call: TRBD1 (5 bases). The germline V gene encodes CDR1 SGHVS and CDR2 FQNEAQ. The V gene lost 5 bases and the J gene lost 2 bases, with 16 bases spanning the gap. The CDR3 spans 16 residues.